Below, one T cell receptor beta chain is given with its context. Data came from immunoSEQ multiplex PCR; TCRdb stores just in-frame clones and leaves some out. The table has 95,000 to 100,000 clones, 96% seen once. This specimen belongs to a study of technical replicates of blood from a handful of donors. The CDR3 runs to 14 residues. V lost 5 bases to trimming and J lost 7 bases; unmatched junction nucleotides: 4. Germline V CDR1 and CDR2: SGHAT, FQNNGV. The rearrangement joins TRBV11-2 to TRBJ2-1; 11 bases match TRBD1. The receptor comes from a human donor in good health. Sequencing was carried out using T cells isolated from PBMCs. DNA for the CDR3: TGTGCCAGCAGCCCCGGGACAGGGGGGAATGAGCAGTTCTTC. Its translation: CASSPGTGGNEQFF.